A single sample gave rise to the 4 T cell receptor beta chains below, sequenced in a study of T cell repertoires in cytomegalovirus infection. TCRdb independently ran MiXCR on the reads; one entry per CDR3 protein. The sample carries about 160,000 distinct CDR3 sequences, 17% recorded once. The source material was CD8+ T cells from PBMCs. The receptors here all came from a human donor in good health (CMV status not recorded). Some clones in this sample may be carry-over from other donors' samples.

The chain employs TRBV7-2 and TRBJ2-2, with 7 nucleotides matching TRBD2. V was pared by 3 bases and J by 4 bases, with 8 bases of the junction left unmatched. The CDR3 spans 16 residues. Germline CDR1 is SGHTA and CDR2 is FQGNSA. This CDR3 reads CASSFKGGPSTGELFF. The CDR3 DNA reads TGTGCCAGCAGCTTTAAGGGAGGGCCCTCCACCGGGGAGCTGTTTTTT.

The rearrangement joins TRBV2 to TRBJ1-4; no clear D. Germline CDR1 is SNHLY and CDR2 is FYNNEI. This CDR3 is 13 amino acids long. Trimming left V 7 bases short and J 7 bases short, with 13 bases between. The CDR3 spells CASNRREAEKLFF. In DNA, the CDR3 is TGTGCCAGCAATAGACGAGAGGCTGAAAAACTGTTTTTT.

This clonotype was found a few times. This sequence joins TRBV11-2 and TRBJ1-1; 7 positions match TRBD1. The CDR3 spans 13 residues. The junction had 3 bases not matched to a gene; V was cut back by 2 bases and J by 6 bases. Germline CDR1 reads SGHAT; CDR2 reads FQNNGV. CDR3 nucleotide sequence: TGTGCCAGCAGCTTATCAGGGGGACCTGAAGCTTTCTTT. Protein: CASSLSGGPEAFF.

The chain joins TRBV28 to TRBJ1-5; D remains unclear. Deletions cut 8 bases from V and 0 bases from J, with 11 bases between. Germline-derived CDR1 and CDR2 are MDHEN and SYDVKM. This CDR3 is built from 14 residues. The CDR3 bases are TGTGCCAGCGAGGAACTTGATAGCAATCAGCCCCAGCATTTT. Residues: CASEELDSNQPQHF.